This T cell receptor (beta chain) emerged from a study of cytomegalovirus exposure and HLA in healthy donors. Study outcomes and limitations: Later on, analysis showed that most CMV-associated TCR beta chains appeared to be HLA-restricted. Later analysis showed TCR association rates varying by HLA locus, highest for DRB1 and lowest for HLA-C.

This CDR3 has 16 residues. After removal of 6 bases from V and 0 bases from J, the junction contained 9 bases not matched to a gene. Germline values: CDR1 SGHTA, CDR2 FQGTGA. Worth noting for this clone: No antigen is known for it.

PCR used 60 Vbeta primers and 13 Jbeta primers. Original processing methods: It was a later analysis that counted roughly 80 million unique TCR beta chains, of which around 11 million were shared. Only in-frame clones appear in the TCRdb table, and some are missing; sequencing was by immunoSEQ multiplex PCR. Clone size and the V and J calls come from that table; the DNA yielded D and trimming. Of more than 150,000 clones in the sample, roughly four fifths were seen once. V is TRBV7-3 and J is TRBJ2-3; 7 bases fit TRBD2. The TCR comes from a man in his fifties or sixties in good health and CMV-seronegative. Sequencing was carried out using PBMCs. This CDR3 reads CASSPGRRGSTDTQYF. The CDR3 DNA reads TGTGCCAGCAGTCCCGGGAGGCGGGGCAGCACAGATACGCAGTATTTT. Together with reference TRBV7-3 and TRBJ2-3, the CDR3 gives the full variable domain: GAGVSQTPSNKVTEKGKYVELRCDPISGHTALYWYRQSLGQGPEFLIYFQGTGAADDSGLPNDRFFAVRPEGSVSTLKIQRTERGDSAVYLCASSPGRRGSTDTQYFGPGTRLTVL.